These 15 T cell receptor beta chains originate from one sample sequenced in a study of OX40 agonist ivuxolimab in advanced cancers. The protocol was immunoSEQ multiplex PCR, while the TCRdb copy is restricted to in-frame clones and leaves out a portion. The top ten hold roughly 33% of the sample, which has around 20,000 clones, roughly 90% seen once. Specimen: CD4+ or CD8+ T cells sorted from blood, collected in a trial of the OX40 agonist ivuxolimab. These receptors all stem from an adult with an advanced solid tumor such as melanoma, head and neck, liver or kidney cancer.

The V call is TRBV2, the J call TRBJ1-5; a weak D match, TRBD1 (6 bases). The CDR3 covers 13 residues. CDR1 is SNHLY, CDR2 FYNNEI, per germline. V was pared by 6 bases and J by 7 bases, with 13 bases between. The CDR3 region has the DNA TGTGCCAGCAGCGTTACAGGGATCCAGCCCCAGCATTTT. Translated: CASSVTGIQPQHF.

The chain is built from TRBV11-2 and TRBJ2-7; 11 bases fit TRBD2. Germline CDR1 is SGHAT and CDR2 is FQNNGV. V lost 4 bases, J lost 4 bases, and 6 bases stayed unmatched. This CDR3 region has 15 residues. The CDR3 protein is CASSWGLAALYEQYF. DNA of the CDR3: TGTGCCAGCAGCTGGGGACTAGCGGCATTGTACGAGCAGTACTTC.

The gene calls are TRBV6-5 and TRBJ2-7; D is ambiguous. In germline, CDR1 is MNHEY, CDR2 SVGAGI. This CDR3 region has 14 residues. Trimming pared 2 bases from V and 6 bases from J, leaving 14 bases between. CDR3 in DNA: TGTGCCAGCAGTTACGGTCCATTTCGAAGCGAGCAGTACTTC. It is translated as CASSYGPFRSEQYF.

The rearrangement joins TRBV7-6 to TRBJ2-1, with D perhaps matching TRBD1 (7 bases). Trimming shortened V by 4 bases and J by 4 bases, and 20 bases separated the two germline ends. CDR1 is SGHVS and CDR2 is FNYEAQ in the germline V gene. CDR3 length: 17 residues. CDR3 DNA: TGTGCCAGCAGCTCAGGGGGGATGGGCGACAGTTACAATGAGCAGTTCTTC. Translated: CASSSGGMGDSYNEQFF.

The chain couples TRBV5-1 to TRBJ2-4; D is possibly TRBD1 (6 bases). Germline lookup yields CDR1 SGHRS and CDR2 YFSETQ. Trimming took 4 bases from V and 3 from J, leaving 20 bases between them. This CDR3 spans 17 amino acids. CDR3 bases: TGCGCCAGCAGCAGGGACAAGGGAATGGGAAGCAAAAACATTCAGTACTTC. Residues: CASSRDKGMGSKNIQYF.

The chain is built from TRBV11-2 and TRBJ2-3; 13 bases agree with TRBD2. In germline, CDR1 is SGHAT, CDR2 FQNNGV. Germline trimming cut 1 base from V and 4 bases from J; bases unmatched to any gene: 5. The CDR3 consists of 17 residues. CDR3 nucleotide sequence: TGTGCCAGCAGCTTAGGTACTAGCGGGGGGGCCCCAGATACGCAGTATTTT. Translating it yields CASSLGTSGGAPDTQYF.

V and J are TRBV11-3 and TRBJ2-1, with no clear D. Trimming pared 1 base from V and 7 bases from J, leaving 8 bases between. CDR1 SGHNT and CDR2 YENEEA come from the germline V gene. The CDR3 contains 13 residues. This CDR3 is CASSLVPENEQFF. The CDR3 region has the DNA TGTGCCAGCAGCTTAGTCCCGGAGAATGAGCAGTTCTTC.

The chain employs TRBV2 and TRBJ2-3; 7 bases match TRBD2. V was pared by 7 bases and J by 6 bases, with 13 bases of the junction left unmatched. CDR1 SNHLY and CDR2 FYNNEI come from the germline V gene. This CDR3 has 15 amino acids. This chain's CDR3 is CASILTSPGRDTQYF. DNA for the CDR3: TGTGCCAGCATTTTGACTAGCCCCGGTCGGGATACGCAGTATTTT.

The V call is TRBV2, the J call TRBJ2-7; D remains unclear. The CDR3 is 12 amino acids. CDR1 is SNHLY and CDR2 is FYNNEI in the germline V gene. V lost 4 bases, J lost 0 bases, and 4 bases lay in between. In DNA, the CDR3 is TGTGCCAGCAGTGCGAGCTCCTACGAGCAGTACTTC. Encoded protein: CASSASSYEQYF. The whole variable domain, filled in from reference TRBV2 and TRBJ2-7, reads EPEVTQTPSHQVTQMGQEVILRCVPISNHLYFYWYRQILGQKVEFLVSFYNNEISEKSEIFDDQFSVERPDGSNFTLKIRSTKLEDSAMYFCASSASSYEQYFGPGTRLTVT.

The chain carries TRBV2 and TRBJ1-5; D possibly corresponds to TRBD1 (6 bases). The CDR3 spans 15 residues. Germline values: CDR1 SNHLY, CDR2 FYNNEI. Trimming removed 4 bases at V and 2 bases at J, with 12 bases between. DNA of the CDR3: TGTGCCAGCAGTGTAGGGGGGCGCGGCAATCAGCCCCAGCATTTT. Translation: CASSVGGRGNQPQHF.

The table lists this clone with a count of one. The chain carries TRBV27 and TRBJ1-4; D might be TRBD1 (5 bases). This CDR3 is 15 amino acids long. From germline, CDR1 is MNHEY and CDR2 SMNVEV (reference sequence). Trimming cost V 4 bases and J 8 bases, with 17 bases left between them. CDR3 sequence: CASSSEGTSEEKLFF. DNA for the CDR3: TGTGCCAGCAGTTCAGAAGGGACCTCGGAGGAAAAACTGTTTTTT.

The J gene is TRBJ2-3, the V gene TRBV7-8; TRBD2 matches at 12 bases. Germline CDR1 and CDR2: SGHVS and FQNEAQ. J was trimmed by 2 bases and V by 5 bases; bases with no gene match: 8. CDR3 length: 17 amino acids. The CDR3 loop reads CASSPGTSGPYTDTQYF. The CDR3 DNA follows: TGTGCCAGCAGCCCAGGGACTAGCGGGCCTTACACAGATACGCAGTATTTT.

In its sample, this clone was seen once. This sequence joins TRBV15 and TRBJ1-5, with D perhaps TRBD1 (5 bases). The CDR3 extends over 13 amino acids. Germline CDR1 and CDR2: LNHNV and YYDKDF (reference sequence). Deletions cut 5 bases from V and 3 bases from J, with 8 bases between. The CDR3 DNA sequence: TGTGCCACCAGCCGGGACGTCAATCAGCCCCAGCATTTT. Its protein is CATSRDVNQPQHF. The complete variable domain, with remaining parts taken from reference TRBV15 and TRBJ1-5, reads DAMVIQNPRYQVTQFGKPVTLSCSQTLNHNVMYWYQQKSSQAPKLLFHYYDKDFNNEADTPDNFQSRRPNTSFCFLDIRSPGLGDTAMYLCATSRDVNQPQHFGDGTRLSIL.

This chain connects TRBV28 to TRBJ2-7; unclear D gene. CDR3 length: 16 amino acids. V was trimmed by 4 bases and J by 0 bases, leaving 16 bases between them. Germline V gene lookup returns CDR1 MDHEN and CDR2 SYDVKM. In DNA form, the CDR3 reads TGTGCCAGCAGTTCCATTGGCAGTAGGAGCTCCTACGAGCAGTACTTC. Protein product: CASSSIGSRSSYEQYF.

The V call is TRBV20-1, the J call TRBJ1-4, with D unclear. Trimming took off 2 bases at V and 7 bases at J, with 2 bases between the two ends. In germline, CDR1 is DFQATT, CDR2 SNEGSKA (reference sequence). CDR3 length equals 10 residues. As DNA, the CDR3 is TGCAGTGCTAGACTTGAAAAACTGTTTTTT. Encoded protein: CSARLEKLFF.